These T cell receptor beta chains were read from a single sample in a study of blood T cell repertoires in COVID-19. Data came from immunoSEQ multiplex PCR; TCRdb stores just in-frame clones and leaves some out. This table holds about 280,000 clones, roughly 87% found once. Material: peripheral blood. The receptor source for this set is a man between 18 and 35 years old with active or convalescent COVID-19. CDR3s leave out the opening cysteine and the closing phenylalanine or tryptophan.

TRBV4-1,TRBJ1-5,ASSPGTGGFQPQH
TRBV19,TRBJ1-2,ASRRGTDVYYGYT
TRBV29-1,TRBJ1-2,SVDTYGYT
TRBV6-5,TRBJ1-2,ASSYLKGQGASGYT
TRBV6-6,TRBJ1-2,ASSYSRDSYGYT
TRBV7-9,TRBJ1-2,ASSSGAGTDNYGYT
TRBV6-2/TRBV6-3,TRBJ1-2,ASSYSRQQNHYGYT
TRBV3-1/TRBV3-2,TRBJ2-1,ASSQARGRVDEQF
TRBV4-1,TRBJ2-7,ASSQDPYEQY
TRBV7-8,TRBJ2-3,ASSLELTSGPDSTQY
TRBV5-1,TRBJ1-6,ARWDRVNSPLH
TRBV2,TRBJ1-5,ASSFRGSNQPQH
TRBV9,TRBJ1-6,ASSPGQGGSPLH
TRBV5-1,TRBJ1-1,ASSLDGSVVTEAF
TRBV10-3,TRBJ1-2,AIRTFGQGGDVNYGYT
TRBV7-8,TRBJ2-7,ASSLHKVLSYEQY
TRBV7-9,TRBJ2-3,ASTRTNTDTQY
TRBV15,TRBJ2-5,ATSRGSQGQETQY
TRBV7-2,TRBJ1-2,ASSNRGMDYGYT
TRBV6-1,TRBJ1-2,ASSEGQWVYGYT
TRBV25-1,TRBJ1-5,ASSESEVQPQH
TRBV7-9,TRBJ1-2,ASSLSGSYGYT
TRBV6-5,TRBJ1-1,ASISPGNTEAF
TRBV3-1/TRBV3-2,TRBJ2-1,ASSLTSGGAEGQF
TRBV19,TRBJ2-2,ASSTVRLKDRGTGELF
TRBV6-6,TRBJ2-5,ASRKQGAQRETQY
TRBV19,TRBJ2-3,ASRLGTDTQY
TRBV10-3,TRBJ2-2,AISRAGGDTGELF
TRBV7-9,TRBJ2-6,ASSSGTSASGANVLT
TRBV13,TRBJ2-1,ASSSALLAGAYNEQF
TRBV27,TRBJ1-6,ASRLPGDGNSPLH
TRBV27,TRBJ1-2,ASSLSGDYYGYT
TRBV5-1,TRBJ2-5,ASSIVSGEGETQY
TRBV11-2,TRBJ2-5,ASRFGRGRNSDQETQY
TRBV25-1,TRBJ1-1,ASSDVRRTGPNTEAF
TRBV27,TRBJ2-5,ASSRGDQETQY
TRBV5-6,TRBJ2-1,ASSPRSYRDSQPYNEQF
TRBV11-2,TRBJ1-2,ASSRGQLNYGYT
TRBV14,TRBJ2-2,ASSQDVVAGVANTGELF
TRBV6-5,TRBJ2-2,ASRGTSSGELF
TRBV29-1,TRBJ1-3,SVEDRRGTAISHASGNTIY
TRBV12-5,TRBJ1-2,ASGLVISGGASGYT
TRBV7-2,TRBJ1-6,ASSLDRGGYSPLH
TRBV7-2,TRBJ1-4,ASSLEQSNEKLF
TRBV9,TRBJ1-2,ASSVETTNTGYT
TRBV7-9,TRBJ2-5,ASSFGEETQY
TRBV4-3,TRBJ1-4,ASSQDRGGGHNEKLF
TRBV4-1,TRBJ1-2,ASSQDAGEGYT
TRBV5-6,TRBJ2-5,ASSWGPRAVFQETQY
TRBV11-2,TRBJ2-7,ASSLVSRLAAYEQY
TRBV5-4,TRBJ1-2,ASSLGSGYHST
TRBV5-8,TRBJ1-5,ASSPRTGVQPQH
TRBV19,TRBJ2-7,ASSQKTGTPSYEQY
TRBV15,TRBJ2-3,ATSTVPGQGANTQY
TRBV7-9,TRBJ1-2,ASSPAGPGYT